These 27 T cell receptor beta chains originate from one sample sequenced in a study of radiotherapy plus CTLA-4 blockade in lung cancer. Only in-frame clones appear in the TCRdb table, and some are missing; sequencing was by immunoSEQ multiplex PCR. The sample holds about 98,000 clones, 82% seen once. This sample comprised peripheral blood, obtained from a patient treated with radiotherapy plus ipilimumab. The receptors originated from a human donor with non-small cell lung cancer who had a partial response to radiotherapy plus ipilimumab.

This chain joins TRBV6-6 and TRBJ1-3, with 8 nucleotides matching TRBD1. CDR1 is MNHNY and CDR2 is SVGAGI in the germline V gene (reference sequence). The CDR3 runs 16 residues. V lost 0 bases, J lost 3 bases, and 4 bases stayed unmatched. The CDR3 DNA reads as TGTGCCAGCAGTTACTCAGGGACAGGCGTTGGAAACACCATATATTTT. It encodes CASSYSGTGVGNTIYF.

The gene calls are TRBV5-4 and TRBJ2-2; a weak D match, TRBD1 (5 bases). V lost 5 bases and J 6 bases, leaving 14 bases between the germline ends. Germline V gives CDR1 SGHNT, CDR2 YYREEE (reference sequence). This CDR3 contains 14 residues. The CDR3 DNA reads TGTGCCAGCAGGGAGCGCAGGGATGCCGGGGAGCTGTTTTTT. This sequence encodes CASRERRDAGELFF. Using reference TRBV5-4 and TRBJ2-2 for the parts outside the CDR3, the full variable domain is ETGVTQSPTHLIKTRGQQVTLRCSSQSGHNTVSWYQQALGQGPQFIFQYYREEENGRGNFPPRFSGLQFPNYSSELNVNALELDDSALYLCASRERRDAGELFFGEGSRLTVL.

CDR3: CASSKKGDRTSGAYEQYF. In nucleotides, the CDR3 is TGTGCCAGCAGCAAAAAAGGGGACCGGACTAGCGGCGCCTACGAGCAGTACTTC. The chain recombines TRBV21-1 with TRBJ2-7; the D call in the table, TRBD2, was not verified against the DNA. TRBV21-1 is deemed a pseudogene. CDR3 size: 18 residues.

This chain joins TRBV19 and TRBJ1-5; TRBD1 aligns across 7 bases. This CDR3 comprises 13 residues. V lost 7 bases, J lost 7 bases, and 7 bases stayed unmatched. Germline CDR1 LNHDA, CDR2 SQIVND (reference sequence). Here the CDR3 reads CASTMDRTQPQHF. For the CDR3, the DNA is TGTGCCAGTACCATGGACAGGACCCAGCCCCAGCATTTT.

This chain links TRBV5-6 with TRBJ2-7; a possible D gene is TRBD2 (6 bases). This CDR3 is 15 amino acids long. Germline assignment: CDR1 SGHDT and CDR2 YYEEEE. V was cut by 0 bases and J by 2 bases, with 12 bases left in between. The CDR3 DNA reads TGTGCCAGCAGCTTGGTTTCTGGCGGGACCTACGAGCAGTACTTC. This gives the protein CASSLVSGGTYEQYF.

By share, this clone counts as medium-sized. This rearrangement joins TRBV7-6 to TRBJ2-7; D is perhaps TRBD1 (7 bases). Looked up from germline, CDR1 is SGHVS and CDR2 is FNYEAQ. This CDR3 region has 17 residues. V lost 2 bases and J lost 1, with 18 bases in between. CDR3 loop: CASSLIGGRGFSYEQYF. The CDR3 DNA reads as TGTGCCAGCAGCTTAATCGGGGGCAGGGGGTTTTCCTACGAGCAGTACTTC.

The chain combines TRBV4-2 with TRBJ2-3; D gene unclear. CDR1 is LGHNA and CDR2 is YNFKEQ in the germline V gene. The CDR3 runs to 14 residues. Deletions cut 0 bases from V and 5 bases from J, with 9 bases between. CDR3 DNA: TGTGCCAGCAGCCAAGATTCCAGGATAGATACGCAGTATTTT. Amino acids: CASSQDSRIDTQYF.

The chain employs TRBV27 and TRBJ2-1; 9 positions agree with TRBD1. The germline V gene has CDR1 MNHEY and CDR2 SMNVEV (reference sequence). Losses at the gene ends were 5 bases for V and 3 bases for J; bases not matched to a gene: 5. The CDR3 runs to 15 residues. CDR3 bases: TGTGCCAGCAGTCCAGACAGGGGGGACTACAATGAGCAGTTCTTC. Residues: CASSPDRGDYNEQFF.

The V gene is TRBV11-2, the J gene TRBJ2-7; tentative D call: TRBD2 (6 bases). The V gene lost 5 bases and the J gene lost 0 bases, with 17 bases spanning the gap. The CDR3 consists of 16 residues. Germline loops: CDR1 SGHAT, CDR2 FQNNGV. CDR3 DNA sequence: TGTGCCAGCAGCCGGGGGAGCGGTCGGAGCTCCTACGAGCAGTACTTC. It codes for CASSRGSGRSSYEQYF.

V usage is TRBV27 and J usage is TRBJ2-3, with 7 bases aligning to TRBD1. Germline V CDR1 and CDR2: MNHEY, SMNVEV (reference sequence). The CDR3 runs to 17 residues. V shed 7 bases, J shed 0 bases, and the junction held 13 bases outside the gene matches. The chain's CDR3 is CASTSRGQPTSTDTQYF. The CDR3 DNA sequence: TGTGCCAGCACGTCCCGGGGACAGCCCACTAGCACAGATACGCAGTATTTT.

The chain joins TRBV5-5 to TRBJ2-5; 14 bases map to TRBD2. Germline CDR1 reads SGHKS; CDR2 reads YYEKEE (reference sequence). This CDR3 comprises 16 residues. The J segment lost 5 bases and the V segment lost 2 bases, leaving 5 bases of the junction unmatched. Here the CDR3 reads CASSFPTSGRGETQYF. The CDR3 DNA reads as TGTGCCAGCAGCTTCCCGACTAGCGGGAGGGGGGAGACCCAGTACTTC. The whole variable domain, remainder taken from reference TRBV5-5 and TRBJ2-5, is DAGVTQSPTHLIKTRGQQVTLRCSPISGHKSVSWYQQVLGQGPQFIFQYYEKEERGRGNFPDRFSARQFPNYSSELNVNALLLGDSALYLCASSFPTSGRGETQYFGPGTRLLVL.

The chain carries TRBV18 and TRBJ2-1, with 8 bases identical to TRBD2. Germline V gives CDR1 KGHSH, CDR2 LQKENI. After removal of 3 bases from V and 4 bases from J, the junction contained 5 bases not matched to a gene. This CDR3 has 15 amino acids. This CDR3 reads CASSPPSGGYNEQFF. The CDR3 coding sequence is TGTGCCAGCTCACCTCCCTCGGGGGGGTACAATGAGCAGTTCTTC.

As DNA, the CDR3 is TGTGCCACACAGGGGATTTTGACTGAAGCTTTCTTT. Its protein product is CATQGILTEAFF. The genes are TRBV6-1 and TRBJ1-1; 7 bases align to TRBD1. This CDR3 has 12 amino acids. The ends lost 10 bases at V and 5 bases at J; junction bases unmatched: 7. Germline V gene sequence: CDR1 MNHNS, CDR2 SASEGT.

This clone was seen a few times. CDR3 residues: CASRGQRATGGELFF. Written as DNA, the CDR3 is TGTGCCAGCAGAGGACAGAGGGCAACGGGCGGGGAGCTGTTTTTT. The chain has TRBV2 and TRBJ2-2, with D possibly being TRBD1 (6 bases). V was cut by 6 bases and J by 7 bases, with 18 bases left in between. This CDR3 is 15 amino acids long. Germline CDR1 SNHLY, CDR2 FYNNEI.

The CDR3 loop is CASNVGGRGSYEQYF. Here the CDR3 DNA reads TGCGCCAGCAACGTCGGAGGGAGGGGCTCCTACGAGCAGTACTTC. The gene calls are TRBV10-1 and TRBJ2-7; 7 positions agree with TRBD2. The CDR3 sequence is 15 residues long. Germline-derived CDR1 and CDR2 are WNHNN and SYGVQD (reference sequence). V was clipped by 7 bases and J by 0 bases; unmatched bases: 9.

V is TRBV18 and J is TRBJ1-2; TRBD1 agrees at 9 bases. V was pared by 3 bases and J by 4 bases, with 9 bases of the junction left unmatched. Germline CDR1 and CDR2: KGHSH and LQKENI. This CDR3 is 16 amino acids long. The CDR3 DNA reads TGTGCCAGCTCACCGGGGGACAGGGACTCCGGCTATGGCTACACCTTC. Translation gives CASSPGDRDSGYGYTF.

To note about this clone: Relative to the germline gene, one junction end is altered; a read error may explain this. This sample includes further DNA sequences coding for the same CDR3. This chain uses TRBV19 with TRBJ1-4; D is perhaps TRBD1 (6 bases). Germline V gives CDR1 LNHDA, CDR2 SQIVND (reference sequence). The CDR3 consists of 16 residues. CDR3 DNA sequence: TGTGCCAGTATCCACAGGGCTAGTGCAACTAATGAAAAACTGTTTTTC. As protein: CASIHRASATNEKLFF. The entire variable domain, with the rest obtained from reference TRBV19 and TRBJ1-4, is as follows: DGGITQSPKYLFRKEGQNVTLSCEQNLNHDAMYWYRQDPGQGLRLIYYSQIVNDFQKGDIAEGYSVSREKKESFPLTVTSAQKNPTAFYLCASIHRASATNEKLFFGSGTQLSVL.

The chain combines TRBV28 with TRBJ2-3, with D possibly being TRBD2 (7 bases). Germline lookup yields CDR1 MDHEN and CDR2 SYDVKM. The CDR3 runs 15 residues. Trimming took 1 base from V and 6 from J, leaving 14 bases between them. CDR3 DNA sequence: TGTGCCAGCAGTTTATCGGGGGGCCTGGGGGATACGCAGTATTTT. It specifies CASSLSGGLGDTQYF.

The chain joins TRBV7-8 to TRBJ2-1; 7 positions match TRBD2. The CDR3 extends over 14 amino acids. Germline CDR1 reads SGHVS; CDR2 reads FQNEAQ. V was clipped by 5 bases and J by 10 bases; unmatched bases: 11. The CDR3 loop is CASSLKGGRGEQFF. CDR3 nucleotide sequence: TGTGCCAGCAGCCTCAAGGGTGGGAGGGGCGAGCAGTTCTTC.

The genes are TRBV5-1 and TRBJ1-2; 8 bases align to TRBD1. This CDR3 comprises 16 residues. Germline assignment: CDR1 SGHRS and CDR2 YFSETQ. V dropped 0 bases and J dropped 4; count of bases not matched to a gene: 8. This chain's CDR3 is CASSLAGQGEGYGYTF. The CDR3, as DNA: TGCGCCAGCAGCTTGGCCGGACAGGGAGAAGGCTATGGCTACACCTTC.

The V gene is TRBV7-9, the J gene TRBJ1-1, with a tentative D call TRBD1 (5 bases). The germline V and J ends were trimmed by 5 bases and 1 base, with 8 bases remaining between them. The CDR3 runs to 13 residues. CDR1 is SEHNR and CDR2 is FQNEAQ in the germline V gene (reference sequence). CDR3 DNA sequence: TGTGCCAGCAGCGCACAGGAGAACACTGAAGCTTTCTTT. Encoded protein: CASSAQENTEAFF.

A word on this clone: No conserved phenylalanine or tryptophan ends this CDR3, so it is likely a read error. The CDR3 loop is CSVDLRGGPAEAFL. CDR3 sequence (DNA): TGCAGCGTTGATTTAAGGGGGGGGCCCGCTGAAGCTTTCCTT. J is TRBJ1-1 and V is TRBV29-1; possibly TRBD1 for D (6 bases). Germline lookup yields CDR1 SQVTM and CDR2 ANQGSEA. The CDR3 length is 14 residues. V shed 3 bases and J shed 6 bases, with 17 bases lying between them.

The rearrangement links TRBV10-3 to TRBJ2-1, with 7 bases matching TRBD2. The CDR3 has 15 amino acids. CDR1 and CDR2 from the germline V gene are ENHRY and SYGVKD. V lost 2 bases and J lost 8; bases outside the gene matches: 9. The CDR3 DNA sequence: TGTGCCATCAGTGAGCAACAGCGGGGCACAGATGAGCAGTTCTTC. Translation: CAISEQQRGTDEQFF.

V usage is TRBV18 and J usage is TRBJ2-7; a weak D match, TRBD2 (5 bases). Germline V gives CDR1 KGHSH, CDR2 LQKENI. V lost 6 bases to trimming and J lost 0 bases, with 15 bases between them. There are 15 residues in the CDR3. CDR3: CASSLGGESSYEQYF. As DNA, the CDR3 is TGTGCCAGCTCCCTGGGTGGGGAGAGCTCCTACGAGCAGTACTTC.

The V call is TRBV5-6, the J call TRBJ2-7, with D possibly matching TRBD1 (5 bases). Germline assignment: CDR1 SGHDT and CDR2 YYEEEE. The V and J ends lost 3 bases and 3 bases respectively, with 13 bases between them. There are 14 residues in the CDR3. The CDR3 DNA sequence: TGTGCCAGCAGCTCCCAGGGTGGGGTCTACGAGCAGTACTTC. Translation: CASSSQGGVYEQYF.

This clone turned up a few times. The chain carries TRBV30 and TRBJ1-3; D perhaps matches TRBD1 (6 bases). With 0 bases removed from V and 0 bases from J, the gap between germline ends came to 9 bases. The CDR3 extends over 15 amino acids. The germline V gene has CDR1 GTSNPN and CDR2 SVGIG (reference sequence). This chain's CDR3 is CAWSVGGGSGNTIYF. The CDR3 nucleotides read TGTGCCTGGAGTGTAGGGGGGGGCTCTGGAAACACCATATATTTT.

V is TRBV10-1 and J is TRBJ2-1, with 9 bases aligning to TRBD2. The J segment lost 8 bases and the V segment lost 3 bases, leaving 8 bases of the junction unmatched. Per the germline V gene, CDR1 is WNHNN and CDR2 is SYGVQD (reference sequence). The CDR3 totals 15 residues. The CDR3 DNA reads as TGCGCCAGCAGTGATCAGGGCGGGAGGGACGATGAGCAGTTCTTC. This translates into CASSDQGGRDDEQFF.